One and the same sample provided the 32 T cell receptor beta chains below, sequenced in a study of shared clonotypes between healthy human individuals. Only in-frame clones appear in the TCRdb table, and some are missing; sequencing was by immunoSEQ multiplex PCR. The data hold a few million clones, with around nine tenths observed a single time. The sequencing input was naive CD4+ T cells sorted from blood. Subset: CD45RA+ positively selected. The receptors here all came from a man younger than 30 in good health.

This rearrangement joins TRBV5-4 to TRBJ2-3; D is unresolved. The CDR3 totals 15 residues. Trimming took off 1 base at V and 1 base at J, with 10 bases between the two ends. Germline V gene data show CDR1 as SGHNT and CDR2 as YYREEE (reference sequence). CDR3 residues: CASSLSLYGTDTQYF. The CDR3 DNA sequence: TGTGCCAGCAGCTTGAGCTTGTACGGCACAGATACGCAGTATTTT.

This clone was seen once. This chain joins TRBV11-2 and TRBJ2-2, with D possibly being TRBD1 (5 bases). CDR1 is SGHAT, CDR2 FQNNGV, per germline. The CDR3 extends over 16 amino acids. The V end was cut by 2 bases, the J end by 4 bases, with 14 bases between. The CDR3 DNA follows: TGTGCCAGCAGCTTAAGCCTAGGGGCCCTCACCGGGGAGCTGTTTTTT. As protein: CASSLSLGALTGELFF.

The chain recombines TRBV6-1 with TRBJ1-5, with a possible D match to TRBD1 (5 bases). V was trimmed by 3 bases and J by 3 bases, leaving 6 bases between them. The CDR3 spans 13 residues. Germline lookup yields CDR1 MNHNS and CDR2 SASEGT. The DNA of the CDR3 is TGTGCCAGCAGTGACAGGGCCAATCAGCCCCAGCATTTT. Residues: CASSDRANQPQHF.

The chain employs TRBV27 and TRBJ2-5; TRBD2 matches at 7 bases. The CDR3 loop spans 13 amino acids. The junction had 6 bases not matched to a gene; V was cut back by 6 bases and J by 5 bases. Germline V gives CDR1 MNHEY, CDR2 SMNVEV (reference sequence). CDR3 sequence reads: CASSQRGVETQYF. The CDR3 nucleotides are TGTGCCAGCAGCCAACGGGGGGTTGAGACCCAGTACTTC.

CDR3 region: CASSAQPLGSVETQYF. The CDR3 DNA sequence: TGCGCCAGCAGCGCCCAGCCCTTAGGTAGCGTGGAGACCCAGTACTTC. The chain couples TRBV5-1 to TRBJ2-5, with a weak D call TRBD2 (5 bases). V was pared by 4 bases and J by 5 bases, with 21 bases between. This CDR3 has 16 residues. Germline V gene sequence: CDR1 SGHRS, CDR2 YFSETQ.

This chain uses TRBV18 with TRBJ2-7; D ambiguous. The CDR3 runs to 14 residues. V lost 3 bases and J lost 5, with 14 bases in between. Germline V gives CDR1 KGHSH, CDR2 LQKENI. CDR3 in DNA: TGTGCCAGCTCACCCCCGAGGAACTCTGACGAGCAGTACTTC. Its translation is CASSPPRNSDEQYF.

The chain has TRBV19 and TRBJ2-7; D not certain. Germline V gene data show CDR1 as LNHDA and CDR2 as SQIVND (reference sequence). V dropped 4 bases and J dropped 4 bases, with 11 bases sitting between them. The CDR3 length is 13 residues. CDR3 DNA sequence: TGTGCCAGTAGTACCAAGACCCATTACGAGCAGTACTTC. It yields the protein CASSTKTHYEQYF.

The V and J genes are TRBV7-6 and TRBJ2-1; no clear D. The CDR3 extends over 17 amino acids. V shed 5 bases and J shed 3 bases, with 20 bases lying between them. Per the germline V gene, CDR1 is SGHVS and CDR2 is FNYEAQ. The CDR3 sequence is CASSDLGGRINYNEQFF. In DNA, the CDR3 is TGTGCCAGCAGCGACCTGGGCGGACGAATTAACTACAATGAGCAGTTCTTC.

V gene TRBV4-1 combines with J gene TRBJ2-3; 11 bases match TRBD2. Germline CDR1 is MGHRA and CDR2 is YSYEKL. The CDR3 runs 18 residues. V was pared by 4 bases and J by 0 bases, with 9 bases of the junction left unmatched. For the CDR3, the DNA is TGCGCCAGCAGCCTGGAGCTAGCGGGGGGTGCTAGCACAGATACGCAGTATTTT. Residues: CASSLELAGGASTDTQYF.

Note on this clone: This sample includes further DNA sequences coding for the same CDR3. This chain connects TRBV5-1 to TRBJ1-1; D not resolved. Trimming cost V 3 bases and J 0 bases, with 6 bases left between them. CDR3 size: 13 residues. Germline lookup yields CDR1 SGHRS and CDR2 YFSETQ. For the CDR3, the DNA is TGCGCCAGCAGCTGGGCCTTGAACACTGAAGCTTTCTTT. Encoded protein: CASSWALNTEAFF.

The chain recombines TRBV4-3 with TRBJ2-7, with D unresolved. V shed 1 base and J shed 0 bases, with 10 bases lying between them. The CDR3 is 15 residues long. Germline values: CDR1 LGHNA, CDR2 YSLEER. The CDR3 sequence: CASSQVWGYSYEQYF. CDR3 DNA: TGCGCCAGCAGCCAAGTATGGGGTTACTCCTACGAGCAGTACTTC.

The chain is built from TRBV2 and TRBJ2-3, with 14 nucleotides matching TRBD2. Germline V CDR1 and CDR2: SNHLY, FYNNEI. The CDR3 covers 18 residues. Trimming at V came to 5 bases and at J to 4 bases, leaving 11 bases not matched to a gene. The CDR3 spells CASSPGTSGGRGPDTQYF. The CDR3 nucleotides are TGTGCCAGCAGTCCGGGGACTAGCGGGGGACGAGGTCCAGATACGCAGTATTTT.

The chain combines TRBV9 with TRBJ2-3, with 11 bases lining up with TRBD2. V trimming: 3 bases; J trimming: 2 bases; junction bases outside the gene matches: 5. The CDR3 extends over 16 amino acids. Germline-derived CDR1 and CDR2 are SGDLS and YYNGEE. The CDR3, as DNA: TGTGCCAGCAGCGGAACTAGCGGGGGAGTCACAGATACGCAGTATTTT. It translates to CASSGTSGGVTDTQYF.

The chain couples TRBV2 to TRBJ2-7; D is perhaps TRBD1 (6 bases). Per germline, CDR1 SNHLY and CDR2 FYNNEI. The ends were cut back, 7 bases at V and 3 bases at J, with 16 bases in the middle. CDR3 length equals 14 residues. The chain's CDR3 is CASNQQGSNYEQYF. The CDR3, as DNA: TGTGCCAGCAACCAACAGGGTTCTAACTACGAGCAGTACTTC.

This rearrangement joins TRBV18 to TRBJ1-4; 7 bases line up with TRBD1. The junction had 19 bases not matched to a gene; V was cut back by 1 base and J by 11 bases. The length of the CDR3 is 18 residues. Germline lookup yields CDR1 KGHSH and CDR2 LQKENI. The CDR3 coding sequence is TGTGCCAGCTCACCACAGGGGGCAGGCCCGGCAATCGGACGGAAACTGTTTTTT. Its translation is CASSPQGAGPAIGRKLFF.

The rearrangement links TRBV11-2 to TRBJ1-3; unclear D gene. The V end was cut by 2 bases, the J end by 1 base, with 6 bases between. The CDR3 extends over 14 amino acids. Germline assignment: CDR1 SGHAT and CDR2 FQNNGV. CDR3 sequence (DNA): TGTGCCAGCAGCTTATGGGAATCTGGAAACACCATATATTTT. Translation: CASSLWESGNTIYF.

The count of this clone is one. The chain carries TRBV27 and TRBJ2-7, with 8 bases matching TRBD1. Germline lookup yields CDR1 MNHEY and CDR2 SMNVEV (reference sequence). The CDR3 has 15 amino acids. Trimming at V came to 4 bases and at J to 3 bases, leaving 8 bases not matched to a gene. CDR3 residues: CASSYDRGANYEQYF. The CDR3 DNA reads TGTGCCAGCAGTTACGACAGGGGTGCCAACTACGAGCAGTACTTC.

The V gene is TRBV27, the J gene TRBJ2-5; D is undetermined. The last part of the DNA fits TRBJ2-7 better; the J call may be wrong. The CDR3 covers 13 residues. Germline V CDR1 and CDR2: MNHEY, SMNVEV (reference sequence). CDR3 DNA: TGTGCCAGCAGTTTTAGGAGCTACTACGAGCAGTACTTC. Residues: CASSFRSYYEQYF.

The chain is built from TRBV4-3 and TRBJ1-6; no clear D. CDR1 LGHNA and CDR2 YSLEER come from the germline V gene. Deletions cut 0 bases from V and 5 bases from J, with 11 bases between. This CDR3 region has 16 residues. CDR3 DNA sequence: TGCGCCAGCAGCCAAGAAGGGCAGGCAAATAATTCACCCCTCCACTTT. Amino acid sequence: CASSQEGQANNSPLHF.

The rearrangement joins TRBV10-1 to TRBJ2-4; no reliable D call. The ends were cut back, 0 bases at V and 10 bases at J, with 7 bases in the middle. The CDR3 runs 12 residues. CDR1 is WNHNN and CDR2 is SYGVQD in the germline V gene (reference sequence). This CDR3 reads CASSESIGIQYF. CDR3 sequence (DNA): TGCGCCAGCAGTGAGTCGATAGGGATTCAGTACTTC.

V usage is TRBV5-1 and J usage is TRBJ2-1, with 9 bases that match TRBD2. CDR3 length: 17 residues. The V and J ends lost 0 bases and 4 bases, in that order; junction bases with no gene match: 8. Germline V gene lookup returns CDR1 SGHRS and CDR2 YFSETQ. CDR3 amino acids: CASSLVDSGSAYNEQFF. DNA for the CDR3: TGCGCCAGCAGCTTGGTCGATAGCGGGAGCGCTTACAATGAGCAGTTCTTC. Full variable domain (rest looked up from reference TRBV5-1 and TRBJ2-1): KAGVTQTPRYLIKTRGQQVTLSCSPISGHRSVSWYQQTPGQGLQFLFEYFSETQRNKGNFPGRFSGRQFSNSRSEMNVSTLELGDSALYLCASSLVDSGSAYNEQFFGPGTRLTVL.

V is TRBV5-6 and J is TRBJ1-2; D possibly corresponds to TRBD1 (5 bases). Between the trimmed V and J ends, which lost 4 bases and 5 bases, there was a span of 15 bases. Germline CDR1 and CDR2: SGHDT and YYEEEE. The CDR3 is made up of 14 amino acids. CDR3 sequence reads: CASSQRDALYGYTF. The CDR3 DNA sequence: TGTGCCAGCAGCCAACGGGACGCCCTTTATGGCTACACCTTC. The variable domain in full, completed from reference TRBV5-6 and TRBJ1-2, reads DAGVTQSPTHLIKTRGQQVTLRCSPKSGHDTVSWYQQALGQGPQFIFQYYEEEERQRGNFPDRFSGHQFPNYSSELNVNALLLGDSALYLCASSQRDALYGYTFGSGTRLTVV.

With regard to this clone: In the same sample, other DNA sequences code for this CDR3. This chain connects TRBV27 to TRBJ1-5, with D possibly matching TRBD1 (5 bases). The V gene's germline CDR1 is MNHEY and CDR2 SMNVEV (reference sequence). Trimming took off 3 bases at V and 1 base at J, with 10 bases between the two ends. The CDR3 loop spans 15 amino acids. CDR3 residues: CASSFGGGSNQPQHF. As DNA, the CDR3 is TGTGCCAGCAGTTTTGGGGGTGGGAGCAATCAGCCCCAGCATTTT.

The chain uses TRBV28 and TRBJ2-3; 11 bases match TRBD1. Germline V gene data show CDR1 as MDHEN and CDR2 as SYDVKM. V trimming: 4 bases; J trimming: 4 bases; junction bases outside the gene matches: 7. The CDR3 is 16 amino acids. This CDR3 is CASSSPGQGVPDTQYF. The CDR3, as DNA: TGTGCCAGCAGTTCCCCGGGACAGGGGGTCCCAGATACGCAGTATTTT.

This clone appeared a single time. The rearrangement uses TRBV29-1 and TRBJ2-1, with D perhaps matching TRBD2 (6 bases). This CDR3 has 16 amino acids. Deletions cut 0 bases from V and 4 bases from J, with 16 bases between. Germline V CDR1 and CDR2: SQVTM, ANQGSEA. For the CDR3, the DNA is TGCAGCGTTGAAGACCGAGAAGCGGGTGCTTACAATGAGCAGTTCTTC. It translates to CSVEDREAGAYNEQFF.

The chain recombines TRBV6-6 with TRBJ1-2; possible D gene TRBD1, 6 bases. V gave up 2 bases and J gave up 5 bases, with 15 bases separating them. Germline V gene sequence: CDR1 MNHNY, CDR2 SVGAGI (reference sequence). This CDR3 contains 15 residues. The DNA for the CDR3 is TGTGCCAGCAGTTACCCATCTCAGGGGAAGTATGGCTACACCTTC. This gives the protein CASSYPSQGKYGYTF.

The chain is built from TRBV9 and TRBJ2-2, with TRBD2 identical over 10 bases. After removal of 5 bases from V and 5 bases from J, the junction contained 3 bases not matched to a gene. There are 14 residues in the CDR3. Germline CDR1 reads SGDLS; CDR2 reads YYNGEE. The CDR3 sequence: CASRASGGTGELFF. CDR3 coding DNA: TGTGCCAGCAGGGCTAGCGGGGGAACCGGGGAGCTGTTTTTT. Together with reference TRBV9 and TRBJ2-2, the CDR3 gives the full variable domain: DSGVTQTPKHLITATGQRVTLRCSPRSGDLSVYWYQQSLDQGLQFLIQYYNGEERAKGNILERFSAQQFPDLHSELNLSSLELGDSALYFCASRASGGTGELFFGEGSRLTVL.

The chain recombines TRBV30 with TRBJ1-2, with D uncertain. The CDR3 length is 17 residues. V gave up 0 bases and J gave up 4 bases, with 21 bases separating them. CDR1 GTSNPN and CDR2 SVGIG come from the germline V gene (reference sequence). CDR3 coding DNA: TGTGCCTGGAGTGTACGTGGCAGGTCTCCTCCTATCTATGGCTACACCTTC. Encoded protein: CAWSVRGRSPPIYGYTF.

This clone came up once. The chain joins TRBV6-1 to TRBJ2-4, with a tentative D call TRBD1 (6 bases). Trimming shortened V by 5 bases and J by 6 bases, and 14 bases separated the two germline ends. The CDR3 totals 14 residues. Germline V CDR1 and CDR2: MNHNS, SASEGT. CDR3 coding DNA: TGTGCCAGCAGTCCAGGGGCCCACTCAAACATTCAGTACTTC. Translating it yields CASSPGAHSNIQYF.

Concerning this clone: Other DNA sequences within the sample encode an identical CDR3. The chain is built from TRBV5-4 and TRBJ2-5, with 14 nucleotides matching TRBD2. CDR3 size: 16 residues. Germline trimming cut 2 bases from V and 1 base from J; bases unmatched to any gene: 1. Germline V gene data show CDR1 as SGHNT and CDR2 as YYREEE (reference sequence). CDR3 DNA: TGTGCCAGCAGCTTAGGACTAGCGGGGGGCCAAGAGACCCAGTACTTC. Its translation: CASSLGLAGGQETQYF.

The chain uses TRBV21-1 and TRBJ2-2; the table's TRBD1 call for D was not verified on the DNA. TRBV21-1 is designated a pseudogene. The CDR3 length is 13 residues. The CDR3 region is CASSKYRTGELFF. The CDR3 DNA reads TGTGCCAGCAGCAAATACAGGACCGGGGAGCTGTTTTTT.

The rearrangement links TRBV6-5 to TRBJ2-1; tentatively, D is TRBD1 or TRBD2 (6 bases each). This CDR3 is 13 amino acids long. Trimming took off 7 bases at V and 12 bases at J, with 19 bases between the two ends. CDR1 is MNHEY and CDR2 is SVGAGI in the germline V gene. CDR3 in DNA: TGTGCCAGCACCAAGGGGCAGAGGGGGGTGCAGTTCTTC. The encoded protein is CASTKGQRGVQFF.